The 32 T cell receptor beta chains in this list originate from one sample, sequenced in a study of blood T cell repertoires in COVID-19. The assay was immunoSEQ multiplex PCR, and TCRdb's table has in-frame clones only and misses some. This repertoire shows about 130,000 clones, 80% to 90% found once; its top ten account for roughly 13%. The specimen sequenced was peripheral blood. The receptors were sampled from a human donor in a cohort sampled during active COVID-19.

A few counts support this clone. V usage is TRBV5-4 and J usage is TRBJ2-7, with D possibly being TRBD2 (6 bases). Trimming removed 4 bases at V and 3 bases at J, with 14 bases between. The CDR3 spans 14 residues. Germline loops: CDR1 SGHNT, CDR2 YYREEE (reference sequence). The CDR3 bases are TGTGCCAGCAGCCACGCCTGGGAGGTCTACGAGCAGTACTTC. It is translated as CASSHAWEVYEQYF.

The V and J genes are TRBV12-3 or TRBV12-4 and TRBJ2-7; 7 bases are shared with TRBD1. There are 12 residues in the CDR3. Unmatched junction bases numbered 5, after V lost 6 bases and J lost 6 bases. CDR3 DNA sequence: TGTGCCAGCAGCAAGACAGGGCCCGAGCAGTACTTC. Its translation: CASSKTGPEQYF.

The V gene is TRBV2, the J gene TRBJ1-1; 12 bases line up with TRBD1. The CDR3 loop spans 17 amino acids. Losses at the gene ends were 7 bases for V and 1 base for J; bases not matched to a gene: 10. Germline lookup yields CDR1 SNHLY and CDR2 FYNNEI. CDR3 sequence (DNA): TGTGCCAGCACCAGGGACAGGGGGCAAGGAAAGAACACTGAAGCTTTCTTT. Translating it yields CASTRDRGQGKNTEAFF.

The rearrangement links TRBV4-2 to TRBJ2-2; 10 bases match TRBD2. Germline loops: CDR1 LGHNA, CDR2 YNFKEQ. The CDR3 is 16 residues long. V was pared by 4 bases and J by 6 bases, with 8 bases of the junction left unmatched. CDR3 sequence reads: CASSPHSGGPPGELFF. The CDR3 DNA sequence: TGTGCCAGCAGCCCCCATAGCGGGGGGCCTCCCGGGGAGCTGTTTTTT.

V is TRBV19 and J is TRBJ1-3; D remains unclear. The germline CDR1 and CDR2 sequences are LNHDA and SQIVND (reference sequence). The V end lost 4 bases, the J end lost 0 bases, and 4 bases lay between the germline ends. This CDR3 region has 13 residues. The CDR3 loop is CASSTRSGNTIYF. Here the CDR3 DNA reads TGTGCCAGTAGTACCCGCTCTGGAAACACCATATATTTT.

The count of this clone is one. The chain joins TRBV7-3 to TRBJ1-1; D is ambiguous. The germline CDR1 and CDR2 sequences are SGHTA and FQGTGA. The CDR3 spans 14 residues. V was clipped by 9 bases and J by 4 bases, with 18 bases between them. CDR3 sequence: CAREVSGEGTEAFF. As DNA, the CDR3 is TGTGCCAGAGAGGTTTCTGGGGAGGGCACTGAAGCTTTCTTT.

The chain employs TRBV5-1 and TRBJ2-7; TRBD2 might be the D (5 bases). The CDR3 is 11 amino acids. Germline V lookup: CDR1 SGHRS, CDR2 YFSETQ. V lost 2 bases, J lost 6 bases, and 6 bases lay in between. CDR3 nucleotide sequence: TGCGCCAGCAGCTTCGGAGGCGAGCAGTACTTC. Its translation is CASSFGGEQYF. The full variable domain, rest sourced from reference TRBV5-1 and TRBJ2-7, is KAGVTQTPRYLIKTRGQQVTLSCSPISGHRSVSWYQQTPGQGLQFLFEYFSETQRNKGNFPGRFSGRQFSNSRSEMNVSTLELGDSALYLCASSFGGEQYFGPGTRLTVT.

The gene calls are TRBV11-3 and TRBJ1-1, with no clear D. Trimming shortened V by 1 base and J by 8 bases, and 11 bases separated the two germline ends. The CDR3 runs to 13 residues. Germline V CDR1 and CDR2: SGHNT, YENEEA. The CDR3: CASSLVASAEAFF. The DNA of the CDR3 is TGTGCCAGCAGCTTAGTAGCATCGGCCGAAGCTTTCTTT.

V usage is TRBV9 and J usage is TRBJ2-3, with TRBD2 matching over 10 bases. The V and J ends lost 2 bases and 3 bases, in that order; junction bases with no gene match: 3. The CDR3 runs 15 residues. Germline CDR1 reads SGDLS; CDR2 reads YYNGEE. The DNA of the CDR3 is TGTGCCAGCAGCGTCAGCGGGGGGGCGACAGATACGCAGTATTTT. It yields the protein CASSVSGGATDTQYF.

V usage is TRBV30 and J usage is TRBJ1-1, with unresolved D. Trimming stripped 2 bases from V and 5 bases from J, with 12 bases between. The germline gives CDR1 GTSNPN, CDR2 SVGIG (reference sequence). This CDR3 is built from 13 residues. The chain's CDR3 is CAWSRSSGTEAFF. The CDR3 DNA sequence: TGTGCCTGGAGTCGCTCGAGCGGAACTGAAGCTTTCTTT.

This chain links TRBV10-3 with TRBJ2-7; D is possibly TRBD1 (6 bases). Germline V gene data show CDR1 as ENHRY and CDR2 as SYGVKD. The ends were cut back, 6 bases at V and 5 bases at J, with 11 bases in the middle. This CDR3 is built from 12 residues. CDR3 loop: CAIRADSDEQYF. CDR3 nucleotides: TGTGCCATCAGGGCGGACAGCGACGAGCAGTACTTC.

The chain employs TRBV4-2 and TRBJ1-5; TRBD1 might be the D (6 bases). This CDR3 has 15 residues. The germline V gene encodes CDR1 LGHNA and CDR2 YNFKEQ. Trimming shortened V by 0 bases and J by 6 bases, and 12 bases separated the two germline ends. CDR3 sequence: CASSQDQGKGQPQHF. CDR3 nucleotide sequence: TGTGCCAGCAGCCAAGATCAGGGGAAGGGTCAGCCCCAGCATTTT.

The chain links TRBV29-1 to TRBJ2-1, with TRBD1 matching over 10 bases. CDR3 length equals 13 residues. Germline values: CDR1 SQVTM, CDR2 ANQGSEA. V trimming: 7 bases; J trimming: 4 bases; junction bases outside the gene matches: 4. The CDR3 coding sequence is TGCAGCGGGACAGGGGGGATTTACAATGAGCAGTTCTTC. It translates to CSGTGGIYNEQFF.

This sequence joins TRBV11-2 and TRBJ2-5; 8 nucleotides line up with TRBD2. The ends lost 3 bases at V and 5 bases at J; junction bases unmatched: 8. CDR3 length equals 15 residues. Germline CDR1 is SGHAT and CDR2 is FQNNGV. CDR3 sequence: CASSLGRTSSETQYF. CDR3 coding DNA: TGTGCCAGCAGCTTGGGTCGGACTAGCTCGGAGACCCAGTACTTC.

The V and J genes are TRBV19 and TRBJ1-1, with 8 bases identical to TRBD1. Germline-derived CDR1 and CDR2 are LNHDA and SQIVND (reference sequence). With V trimmed by 9 bases and J by 5 bases, 8 bases remained unmatched. The CDR3 consists of 13 residues. In nucleotides, the CDR3 is TGTGCCAGCTCCCAGGGGGCGCGTACTGAAGCTTTCTTT. Its protein is CASSQGARTEAFF.

The chain joins TRBV15 to TRBJ2-5, with D maybe TRBD2 (5 bases). This CDR3 region has 14 residues. Germline V lookup: CDR1 LNHNV, CDR2 YYDKDF (reference sequence). The ends were cut back, 0 bases at V and 2 bases at J, with 7 bases in the middle. Here the CDR3 reads CATSRDGSQETQYF. The CDR3 DNA reads as TGTGCCACCAGCAGAGATGGGAGTCAAGAGACCCAGTACTTC.

The V gene is TRBV3-1 (or the pseudogene TRBV3-2), the J gene TRBJ2-1; TRBD1 is a possible D gene (6 bases). V was clipped by 2 bases and J by 0 bases, with 14 bases between them. The CDR3 is 17 residues long. CDR1 LGHDT and CDR2 YNNKEL come from the germline V gene (reference sequence). Here the CDR3 reads CASSQRTVQISYNEQFF. CDR3 sequence (DNA): TGTGCCAGCAGCCAAAGGACAGTTCAAATCTCCTACAATGAGCAGTTCTTC.

The gene calls are TRBV29-1 and TRBJ2-3; D not certain. V lost 4 bases to trimming and J lost 6 bases, with 17 bases between them. The CDR3 extends over 14 amino acids. Germline V lookup: CDR1 SQVTM, CDR2 ANQGSEA. This CDR3 reads CSVGGGSSPDTQYF. The CDR3 DNA reads as TGCAGCGTTGGAGGCGGCAGTTCCCCGGATACGCAGTATTTT.

The chain carries TRBV5-1 and TRBJ2-1; 10 bases match TRBD2. Germline CDR1 SGHRS, CDR2 YFSETQ. V dropped 3 bases and J dropped 2; count of bases not matched to a gene: 5. The CDR3 contains 16 residues. In DNA, the CDR3 is TGCGCCAGCAGCTCGCGAGCGGGGGGGCCCTACAATGAGCAGTTCTTC. Translated: CASSSRAGGPYNEQFF.

This clone was detected only a few times. The V gene is TRBV6-5, the J gene TRBJ2-2; tentatively, D is TRBD1 (6 bases). This CDR3 comprises 12 residues. Germline V gene sequence: CDR1 MNHEY, CDR2 SVGAGI. Trimming left V 8 bases short and J 4 bases short, with 8 bases between. The CDR3 sequence is CASFRGTGELFF. As DNA, the CDR3 is TGTGCCAGCTTCAGGGGCACCGGGGAGCTGTTTTTT.

V gene TRBV5-5 combines with J gene TRBJ1-3, with TRBD1 matching 9 bases. Germline CDR1 SGHKS, CDR2 YYEKEE (reference sequence). This CDR3 has 17 amino acids. The V gene end was trimmed by 3 bases and the J gene end by 2 bases; junction bases not matched to a gene: 9. The CDR3, as DNA: TGTGCCAGCAGCTCCTTAGACCGGGACAGGGCTGGAAACACCATATATTTT. Encoded protein: CASSSLDRDRAGNTIYF.

In its sample, this clone was seen a few times. This chain uses TRBV3-1 (or the pseudogene TRBV3-2) with TRBJ2-2; D not resolved. Trimming took off 1 base at V and 6 bases at J, with 6 bases between the two ends. The CDR3 totals 13 residues. Germline CDR1 reads LGHDT; CDR2 reads YNNKEL (reference sequence). This CDR3 reads CASSQGRSGELFF. The DNA of the CDR3 is TGTGCCAGCAGCCAAGGGCGGTCCGGGGAGCTGTTTTTT.

The CDR3 spells CASRPEGSTGELFF. Written as DNA, the CDR3 is TGTGCCAGCAGACCCGAAGGGAGCACCGGGGAGCTGTTTTTT. The rearrangement links TRBV7-2 to TRBJ2-2; perhaps TRBD2 as D (5 bases). The ends were cut back, 6 bases at V and 4 bases at J, with 12 bases in the middle. This CDR3 has 14 residues. Germline assignment: CDR1 SGHTA and CDR2 FQGNSA.

The chain uses TRBV7-9 and TRBJ2-7; no clear D. The CDR3 covers 12 residues. V was clipped by 2 bases and J by 6 bases, with 8 bases between them. Germline CDR1 and CDR2: SEHNR and FQNEAQ (reference sequence). CDR3 bases: TGTGCCAGCAGCTTATCCCTCGGCGAGCAGTACTTC. It is translated as CASSLSLGEQYF.

This chain links TRBV4-1 with TRBJ1-2, with D possibly TRBD1 on 5 matching bases. Germline assignment: CDR1 MGHRA and CDR2 YSYEKL. The CDR3 runs 14 residues. The germline V and J ends were trimmed by 1 base and 6 bases, with 12 bases remaining between them. CDR3 coding DNA: TGCGCCAGCAGCCAAGGCGGGGCTCGGAATGGCTACACCTTC. It yields the protein CASSQGGARNGYTF.

The V call is TRBV11-3, the J call TRBJ2-7; D gene ambiguous. The CDR3 sequence is 12 residues long. CDR1 is SGHNT, CDR2 YENEEA, per germline. With 5 bases removed from V and 2 bases from J, the gap between germline ends came to 7 bases. CDR3 DNA: TGTGCCAGCAGCAGTAGTCCCTACGAGCAGTACTTC. It codes for CASSSSPYEQYF.

This rearrangement joins TRBV5-1 to TRBJ2-3; weak D call: TRBD2 (6 bases). The germline V gene encodes CDR1 SGHRS and CDR2 YFSETQ. Trimming stripped 0 bases from V and 5 bases from J, with 13 bases between. This CDR3 contains 15 residues. CDR3 sequence reads: CASSLAEGGIDTQYF. In nucleotides, the CDR3 is TGCGCCAGCAGCTTGGCCGAGGGAGGAATAGATACGCAGTATTTT.

J is TRBJ1-1 and V is TRBV25-1, with D tentatively TRBD1 (5 bases). The CDR3 runs to 13 residues. The ends were cut back, 7 bases at V and 1 base at J, with 10 bases in the middle. Germline CDR1 is MGHDK and CDR2 is SYGVNS. The CDR3 DNA sequence: TGTGCCAGCACCAGCGACAGGAACACTGAAGCTTTCTTT. This sequence encodes CASTSDRNTEAFF.

V usage is TRBV18 and J usage is TRBJ2-2; D not certain. CDR3 size: 13 residues. Trimming stripped 1 base from V and 4 bases from J, with 4 bases between. Germline V gives CDR1 KGHSH, CDR2 LQKENI. The CDR3 sequence: CASSPHSTGELFF. The CDR3 DNA sequence: TGTGCCAGCTCACCACACAGCACCGGGGAGCTGTTTTTT.

The chain employs TRBV11-2 and TRBJ2-4; possibly TRBD2 for D (6 bases). With 0 bases removed from V and 9 bases from J, the gap between germline ends came to 21 bases. Per germline, CDR1 SGHAT and CDR2 FQNNGV. The CDR3 extends over 17 amino acids. The CDR3 is CASSLEGTGARSRIQYF. The CDR3 DNA reads TGTGCCAGCAGCTTAGAAGGGACTGGGGCGAGGAGTCGCATTCAGTACTTC.

V gene TRBV5-1 combines with J gene TRBJ2-6, with 14 positions matching TRBD2. CDR3 length equals 17 residues. V lost 5 bases to trimming and J lost 2 bases; unmatched junction nucleotides: 3. Germline values: CDR1 SGHRS, CDR2 YFSETQ. Written as DNA, the CDR3 is TGCGCCAGCAGTGGACTAGCGGGGGGCACTGGGGCCAACGTCCTGACTTTC. This gives the protein CASSGLAGGTGANVLTF.

The gene calls are TRBV5-1 and TRBJ2-1, with 8 positions matching TRBD1. The V segment lost 3 bases and the J segment 8 bases; nucleotides outside the gene matches: 7. The V gene's germline CDR1 is SGHRS and CDR2 YFSETQ. The CDR3 has 14 residues. The CDR3 reads CASSYRTGIDEQFF. Written as DNA, the CDR3 is TGCGCCAGCAGCTACCGGACAGGGATCGATGAGCAGTTCTTC.